A selection of T cell receptor beta chains follows, all from one sample in a study of a mutant IDH1 vaccine in newly diagnosed glioma. Which antigens these TCRs recognize remains unknown. Generated by immunoSEQ multiplex PCR, the TCRdb table keeps only in-frame clones and is missing some. The data hold 110,000 or so clones, with roughly nine tenths observed a single time. Sample: PBMCs, taken from a glioma patient whose treatment included an IDH1 peptide vaccine. The receptors stem from a woman aged 45-65 years with glioma. CDR3s include the opening cysteine and the closing phenylalanine or tryptophan. Fields, in order: V gene, clone size, J gene, D gene, CDR3 protein, CDR3 DNA. D genes are given only for firm matches. Size values are once, few and many counts, or a class for expanded clones, and some rows have none.

TRBV6-4	.	TRBJ2-1	TRBD1	CASSDGDRGYNEQFF	TGTGCCAGCAGTGACGGAGACAGGGGCTACAATGAGCAGTTCTTC
TRBV7-9	.	TRBJ2-3	.	CASSLGLERAYTDTQYF	TGTGCCAGCAGCTTGGGACTCGAGAGGGCGTACACAGATACGCAGTATTTT
TRBV18	.	TRBJ1-1	.	CASSPGTDTEAFF	TGTGCCAGCTCACCGGGTACAGACACTGAAGCTTTCTTT
TRBV7-2	.	TRBJ2-1	TRBD2	CASSPRTSGWSYNEQFF	TGTGCCAGCAGCCCCCGGACTAGCGGGTGGTCCTACAATGAGCAGTTCTTC
TRBV7-2	once	TRBJ2-1	.	CASSPAVSKHNEQFF	TGTGCCAGCAGCCCGGCGGTCTCCAAACACAATGAGCAGTTCTTC
TRBV6-1	.	TRBJ2-5	TRBD1	CASSWGTGEGETQYF	TGTGCCAGCAGTTGGGGGACAGGGGAGGGGGAGACCCAGTACTTC
TRBV6-4	.	TRBJ2-7	.	CASGQSYEQYF	TGTGCCAGCGGACAGTCCTACGAGCAGTACTTC
TRBV28	.	TRBJ1-2	.	CASSLGFYGYTF	TGTGCCAGCAGTTTGGGCTTCTATGGCTACACCTTC
TRBV7-8	few	TRBJ2-2	TRBD1	CASSSVAGTGNTGELFF	TGTGCCAGCAGCTCCGTCGCCGGGACAGGGAACACCGGGGAGCTGTTTTTT
TRBV10-1	.	TRBJ2-7	.	CASSESTSGRHEQYF	TGCGCCAGCAGTGAGTCGACCAGCGGACGGCACGAGCAGTACTTC
TRBV19	.	TRBJ1-2	TRBD1	CASSTQGTGSYGYTF	TGTGCCAGTAGTACTCAAGGGACAGGGTCCTATGGCTACACCTTC
TRBV10-3	.	TRBJ2-7	TRBD1	CAIRGQGATYEQYF	TGTGCCATCAGGGGACAGGGGGCCACCTACGAGCAGTACTTC
TRBV28	.	TRBJ2-3	.	CALKEPSTDTQYF	TGTGCCCTTAAAGAACCGTCCACAGATACGCAGTATTTT
TRBV25-1	.	TRBJ2-2	.	CASSESGGRGTGELFF	TGTGCCAGCAGTGAATCGGGGGGCCGGGGAACCGGGGAGCTGTTTTTT
TRBV29-1	.	TRBJ1-2	TRBD1	CSVYAGQGIYGYTF	TGCAGCGTTTACGCGGGACAGGGGATCTATGGCTACACCTTC
TRBV6-5	once	TRBJ1-1	.	CASSYSERAEAFF	TGTGCCAGCAGTTACTCGGAGAGGGCTGAAGCTTTCTTT
TRBV6-1	.	TRBJ1-6	TRBD1	CASSEGYRGRSSPLHF	TGTGCCAGCAGTGAAGGATACAGGGGCAGGAGTTCACCCCTCCACTTT
TRBV28	.	TRBJ1-1	.	CASSLRGGGTEAFF	TGTGCCAGCAGTTTACGGGGAGGCGGCACTGAAGCTTTCTTT
TRBV28	.	TRBJ2-3	.	CASSPLALGSDTQYF	TGTGCCAGCAGTCCCCTAGCGTTGGGGTCTGATACGCAGTATTTT
TRBV11-2	.	TRBJ2-2	.	CASSFPSSTGGTGELFF	TGTGCCAGCAGCTTCCCTTCCTCGACAGGCGGCACCGGGGAGCTGTTTTTT
TRBV5-5	.	TRBJ2-1	.	CASSLHQGRGRSSYNEQFF	TGTGCCAGCAGCTTGCACCAGGGACGCGGCCGAAGCTCCTACAATGAGCAGTTCTTC
TRBV28	.	TRBJ2-5	.	CASNRQEWDQETQYF	TGTGCCAGTAACAGACAGGAGTGGGACCAAGAGACCCAGTACTTC
TRBV29-1	.	TRBJ2-5	TRBD2	CSVVSGRGETQYF	TGCAGCGTTGTTAGCGGGAGGGGGGAGACCCAGTACTTC
TRBV7-6	.	TRBJ2-7	TRBD1	CASSPRQGASYEQYF	TGTGCCAGCAGCCCCAGGCAGGGGGCTTCCTACGAGCAGTACTTC
TRBV10-1	.	TRBJ2-1	TRBD1	CASSAGTAFWEQFF	TGCGCCAGCAGTGCCGGGACAGCCTTCTGGGAGCAGTTCTTC
TRBV4-2	.	TRBJ1-5	.	CASSQDYVNSNQPQHF	TGTGCCAGCAGCCAAGACTATGTAAATAGCAATCAGCCCCAGCATTTT
TRBV5-6	few	TRBJ1-1	.	CASSWPDGNTEAFF	TGTGCCAGCAGCTGGCCAGACGGGAACACTGAAGCTTTCTTT
TRBV5-4	.	TRBJ2-1	TRBD2	CASSLGLGEGSNEQFF	TGTGCCAGCAGCTTGGGGCTTGGGGAGGGCTCCAATGAGCAGTTCTTC
TRBV10-3	.	TRBJ2-7	TRBD2	CAIAGLAGLSYEQYF	TGTGCCATCGCCGGACTAGCGGGACTCTCCTACGAGCAGTACTTC
TRBV28	.	TRBJ2-2	.	CASSSPQRQHRSTGELFF	TGTGCCAGCAGTTCCCCCCAGAGGCAGCACAGATCCACCGGGGAGCTGTTTTTT
TRBV11-2	.	TRBJ2-2	.	CASSVGGTGELFF	TGTGCCAGCAGCGTGGGGGGCACCGGGGAGCTGTTTTTT
TRBV6-1	.	TRBJ1-4	.	CASRWVAGSEKLFF	TGTGCCAGCAGATGGGTGGCAGGGAGTGAAAAACTGTTTTTT
TRBV28	.	TRBJ1-4	.	CASQTTGRVGKLFF	TGTGCCAGCCAAACTACGGGCAGGGTGGGGAAACTGTTTTTT
TRBV6-5	.	TRBJ2-5	TRBD2	CASRPTSGGGETQYF	TGTGCCAGCAGGCCGACTAGCGGAGGTGGGGAGACCCAGTACTTC
TRBV18	.	TRBJ2-7	.	CASSPPGQGSYEQYF	TGTGCCAGCTCACCACCGGGACAAGGATCCTACGAGCAGTACTTC
TRBV7-9	.	TRBJ2-7	.	CASSLIGSYEQYF	TGTGCCAGCAGCTTAATTGGCTCCTACGAGCAGTACTTC
TRBV28	.	TRBJ1-1	.	CASSFVGALNTEAFF	TGTGCCAGCAGTTTTGTCGGCGCTCTGAACACTGAAGCTTTCTTT
TRBV9	.	TRBJ1-3	.	CASSVEGRAGNTIYF	TGTGCCAGCAGCGTAGAAGGTAGGGCTGGAAACACCATATATTTT
TRBV13	.	TRBJ2-3	.	CASSLYSTDTQYF	TGTGCCAGCAGCTTGTATAGCACAGATACGCAGTATTTT
TRBV7-8	.	TRBJ2-1	TRBD2	CASSLGLAGGGDYNEQFF	TGTGCCAGCAGCTTAGGACTAGCGGGAGGGGGGGACTACAATGAGCAGTTCTTC
TRBV10-1	.	TRBJ2-1	TRBD2	CASSVLAGFGNEQFF	TGCGCCAGCAGTGTACTAGCGGGTTTTGGTAATGAGCAGTTCTTC
TRBV28	.	TRBJ1-1	.	CASTTTGRGWTEAFF	TGTGCCAGCACCACCACTGGTAGGGGGTGGACTGAAGCTTTCTTT
TRBV7-3	.	TRBJ2-1	TRBD2	CASSPGTSDSYNEQFF	TGTGCCAGCAGTCCCGGGACTAGCGACTCCTACAATGAGCAGTTCTTC
TRBV19	.	TRBJ2-2	.	CASSTLGLVINTGELFF	TGTGCCAGTAGTACCCTCGGGCTAGTAATTAACACCGGGGAGCTGTTTTTT
TRBV5-1	.	TRBJ1-1	.	CASSLSQPSTEAFF	TGCGCCAGCAGCTTGTCGCAGCCATCCACTGAAGCTTTCTTT
TRBV9	.	TRBJ2-5	TRBD2	CASSVSGRETQYF	TGTGCCAGCAGCGTGAGCGGGAGGGAGACCCAGTACTTC
TRBV5-6	.	TRBJ1-2	.	CASSLGEGGYGYTF	TGTGCCAGCAGCTTGGGGGAGGGCGGCTATGGCTACACCTTC
TRBV4-1	.	TRBJ2-1	.	CASSKEAGTSYNEQFF	TGCGCCAGCAGCAAAGAGGCAGGGACTTCCTACAATGAGCAGTTCTTC
TRBV27	few	TRBJ1-1	.	CASSRQFYTEAFF	TGTGCCAGCAGTCGACAGTTTTACACTGAAGCTTTCTTT
TRBV19	.	TRBJ2-7	.	CASSIWTARPYEQYF	TGTGCCAGTAGTATTTGGACGGCCAGACCCTACGAGCAGTACTTC
TRBV28	few	TRBJ1-1	.	CASSLYGRGALNTEAFF	TGTGCCAGCAGTTTATATGGACGTGGGGCTCTGAACACTGAAGCTTTCTTT
TRBV7-9	.	TRBJ2-7	TRBD1	CASSEQGGQKRYEQYF	TGTGCCAGCAGCGAACAGGGGGGACAGAAGCGCTACGAGCAGTACTTC
TRBV19	.	TRBJ2-1	TRBD2	CASRGGSVREQFF	TGTGCCAGTCGAGGCGGGAGCGTACGTGAGCAGTTCTTC
TRBV30	.	TRBJ1-2	.	CAWSLGYYGYTF	TGTGCCTGGAGTTTGGGGTACTATGGCTACACCTTC
TRBV5-1	.	TRBJ2-5	TRBD1	CASSLGQGLETQYF	TGCGCCAGCAGCTTGGGACAGGGTTTGGAGACCCAGTACTTC
TRBV7-3	.	TRBJ1-6	TRBD1	CASSAQGPGNSPLHF	TGTGCCAGCAGCGCACAGGGGCCGGGTAATTCACCCCTCCACTTT
TRBV5-1	.	TRBJ2-7	.	CASSLGGGPGNEQYF	TGCGCCAGCAGCTTGGGAGGGGGGCCAGGGAACGAGCAGTACTTC
TRBV19	.	TRBJ1-4	.	CASSIEGIPEKLFF	TGTGCCAGTAGTATAGAAGGGATACCGGAAAAACTGTTTTTT
TRBV5-1	.	TRBJ2-3	.	CASSLEAGSDTQYF	TGCGCCAGCAGCTTGGAGGCTGGGTCAGATACGCAGTATTTT
TRBV19	.	TRBJ2-4	TRBD1	CASAGQGDVKNIQYF	TGTGCCAGCGCGGGACAGGGAGATGTCAAAAACATTCAGTACTTC